These T cell receptor beta chains were read from a single sample in a study of T cells in Graves' hyperthyroidism and ophthalmopathy. One entry per CDR3 protein, called by TCRdb with MiXCR from the multiplex PCR reads. In the table there are around 610,000 distinct CDR3 sequences, roughly 14% of which are singletons. The sequencing sample was made of blood. The receptor set was obtained from a woman between 40 and 55 years old with Graves' ophthalmopathy. CDR3s include the opening cysteine and the closing phenylalanine or tryptophan. D genes are given only for firm matches. The listing skips clone size in some rows; elsewhere it reads once, few, many or a size class.

J,V,size,length,D,CDR3,DNA
TRBJ1-2,TRBV20-1,-,14,-,CSARDLLGLNGYTF,TGCAGTGCTAGAGATCTCTTGGGCCTGAATGGCTACACCTTC
TRBJ2-7,TRBV3-1,-,13,-,CASSRDTRSEQYF,TGTGCCAGCTCCCGGGATACTAGGTCCGAGCAGTACTTC
TRBJ1-1,TRBV7-2,many,15,TRBD1,CASRLTTGMNTEAFF,TGTGCCAGCAGATTAACGACAGGGATGAACACTGAAGCTTTCTTT
TRBJ2-5,TRBV19,-,15,TRBD2,CASSIGGLAGETQYF,TGTGCCAGTAGTATAGGAGGACTAGCGGGGGAGACCCAGTACTTC
TRBJ1-1,TRBV19,many,15,-,CASSTWTYVNTEAFF,TGTGCCAGTAGTACCTGGACATATGTGAACACTGAAGCTTTCTTT
TRBJ2-7,TRBV28,many,14,-,CASSVQSRGYEQYF,TGTGCCAGCAGTGTCCAATCCAGGGGTTACGAGCAGTACTTC
TRBJ2-2,TRBV6-1,many,15,TRBD2,CASTLPGLAAGELFF,TGTGCCAGCACCTTACCGGGACTAGCGGCCGGGGAGCTGTTTTTT
TRBJ1-5,TRBV11-2,many,17,-,CASSGGRAEGYNQPQHF,TGTGCCAGCAGCGGTGGCCGGGCGGAGGGTTACAATCAGCCCCAGCATTTT
TRBJ2-7,TRBV12-5,many,14,-,CASGSADRLYEQYF,TGTGCTAGTGGTTCCGCCGACAGGCTCTACGAGCAGTACTTC
TRBJ1-1,TRBV6-5,many,14,-,CASSSETVNTEAFF,TGTGCCAGCAGTTCCGAGACGGTAAACACTGAAGCTTTCTTT
TRBJ1-2,TRBV28,many,13,-,CASSREGGYGYTF,TGTGCCAGCAGTCGTGAGGGAGGCTATGGCTACACCTTC
TRBJ1-2,TRBV28,many,13,-,CASSPRGRDGYTF,TGTGCCAGCAGTCCCCGTGGGAGGGATGGCTACACCTTC
TRBJ2-2,TRBV19,many,16,-,CASSPGSRPPTGELFF,TGTGCCAGTAGTCCAGGTTCGCGCCCCCCCACCGGGGAGCTGTTTTTT
TRBJ2-7,TRBV7-9,many,15,-,CASRNTGTSTYEQYF,TGTGCCAGCAGAAACACCGGGACATCAACCTACGAGCAGTACTTC
TRBJ1-5,TRBV19,few,14,-,CASSLFQGNQPQHF,TGTGCCAGTAGTCTCTTCCAGGGGAATCAGCCCCAGCATTTT